This T cell receptor beta chain is drawn from a study of HIV-infected patients and healthy controls. Findings of the study overall: Donor HLA types were not determined in the study. Unequal distinct sequence numbers between patients and controls complicated comparisons.

Worth noting for this clonotype: Its antigen is unknown.

V was pared by 1 base and J by 1 base, with 8 bases between. This CDR3 has 14 residues. Germline V CDR1 and CDR2: SEHNR, FQNEAQ (reference sequence). cDNA was made from approximately 500 ng RNA using alpha and beta constant primers. Alpha and beta chain libraries were made separately by chain-specific third strand synthesis with multiplexing indices. The library got P5 and P7 elements plus a second index, then a roughly 24-cycle PCR. TCRdb itself ran the 5' RACE reads through MiXCR, one entry per CDR3 protein. This sample has 9,500 or so distinct CDR3 sequences, with roughly 5.6% found just once. All unsorted peripheral T cells were captured because whole blood was used without fractionation.

Source: blood, taken before antiretroviral therapy. The rearrangement joins TRBV7-9 to TRBJ2-7, with D tentatively TRBD2 (5 bases). The sequence was collected from an adult with HIV infection. CDR3 DNA sequence: TGTGCCAGCAGCTTAGGCGGGCGGTCCTACGAGCAGTACTTC. Residues: CASSLGGRSYEQYF.